These 8 T cell receptor beta chains came from one sample sequenced in a study of blood T cell repertoires in COVID-19. The protocol was immunoSEQ multiplex PCR, while the TCRdb copy is restricted to in-frame clones and leaves out a portion. This table holds around 280,000 clones, 87% found once. The sample was PBMCs or T cells enriched from blood (not recorded which). These receptors all stem from a woman between 40 and 50 years old who had recovered from COVID-19.

CDR3 nucleotides: TGTGCCAGCAGTCTGATACGGGACAGGTATGGCTACACCTTC. Translated: CASSLIRDRYGYTF. The rearrangement joins TRBV14 to TRBJ1-2, with TRBD1 matching over 8 bases. In germline, CDR1 is SGHDN, CDR2 FVKESK. J was trimmed by 5 bases and V by 6 bases; bases with no gene match: 8. This CDR3 is built from 14 residues. Using reference TRBV14 and TRBJ1-2 for the parts outside the CDR3, the full variable domain is EAGVTQFPSHSVIEKGQTVTLRCDPISGHDNLYWYRRVMGKEIKFLLHFVKESKQDESGMPNNRFLAERTGGTYSTLKVQPAELEDSGVYFCASSLIRDRYGYTFGSGTRLTVV.

This clone was seen once. This sequence joins TRBV28 and TRBJ1-2; D is perhaps TRBD1 (5 bases). CDR1 and CDR2 (germline): MDHEN, SYDVKM. CDR3 size: 11 residues. Trimming took 11 bases from V and 2 from J, leaving 9 bases between them. The CDR3 reads CAWGRNYGYTF. The DNA of the CDR3 is TGTGCCTGGGGCCGGAACTATGGCTACACCTTC.

The chain joins TRBV28 to TRBJ2-1; D is undetermined. CDR3 size: 14 residues. Trimming cost V 3 bases and J 0 bases, with 6 bases left between them. Germline V lookup: CDR1 MDHEN, CDR2 SYDVKM. DNA of the CDR3: TGTGCCAGCAGTTTCTCCAGCTCCTACAATGAGCAGTTCTTC. Translation: CASSFSSSYNEQFF.

This chain links TRBV5-1 with TRBJ2-1; 9 positions agree with TRBD1. J gave up 7 bases and V 4 bases, and 15 bases lay outside the gene matches. This CDR3 is 17 amino acids long. The germline CDR1 and CDR2 sequences are SGHRS and YFSETQ. The CDR3 region has the DNA TGCGCCAGCAGCCCGGACGGGACAGGGAGCCGGCCAAATGAGCAGTTCTTC. Translating it yields CASSPDGTGSRPNEQFF.

This clone came up a few times. The rearrangement joins TRBV18 to TRBJ2-1, with 10 bases matching TRBD1. From germline, CDR1 is KGHSH and CDR2 LQKENI. The CDR3 contains 14 residues. V was clipped by 2 bases and J by 6 bases; unmatched bases: 1. As DNA, the CDR3 is TGTGCCAGCTCACCAAGGACAGGGGGCAATGAGCAGTTCTTC. Protein sequence: CASSPRTGGNEQFF.

Only one count was recorded for this clone. The J gene is TRBJ2-7, the V gene TRBV6-6; TRBD2 agrees at 15 bases. CDR3 size: 17 residues. CDR1 and CDR2 (germline): MNHNY, SVGAGI (reference sequence). The V gene end was trimmed by 5 bases and the J gene end by 0 bases; junction bases not matched to a gene: 5. CDR3 in DNA: TGTGCCAGCAGTCCCGGACTAGCGGGAGGGCACTCCTACGAGCAGTACTTC. It yields the protein CASSPGLAGGHSYEQYF.

This clone was observed a single time. The chain links TRBV7-2 to TRBJ2-1; 9 nucleotides match TRBD2. The J segment lost 9 bases and the V segment lost 1 base, leaving 7 bases of the junction unmatched. Germline V lookup: CDR1 SGHTA, CDR2 FQGNSA. This CDR3 region has 15 residues. As DNA, the CDR3 is TGTGCCAGCAGCTTAGGGCGGGAGGGCCTTGGTGAGCAGTTCTTC. Amino acids: CASSLGREGLGEQFF.

The chain couples TRBV11-2 to TRBJ2-1, with 9 bases aligning to TRBD1. The CDR3 is 16 residues long. Germline V CDR1 and CDR2: SGHAT, FQNNGV. V shed 3 bases and J 7 bases; nucleotides not matched to a gene: 10. CDR3 residues: CASSFRRDRVLNEQFF. Here the CDR3 DNA reads TGTGCCAGCAGCTTCCGCCGGGACAGGGTCTTAAATGAGCAGTTCTTC.